This note documents a single T cell receptor (beta chain) sequence. Clones were sequenced by immunoSEQ multiplex PCR, and TCRdb holds only the in-frame ones, with some missing. Of fewer than 350,000 clones listed, about 76% are singletons. The data are from a study of blood T cell repertoires in COVID-19. Trimming at V came to 1 base and at J to 7 bases, leaving 7 bases not matched to a gene. Germline CDR1 and CDR2: SGHTA and FQGNSA. The CDR3 is 16 residues long. This clonotype originated in an older woman with active or convalescent COVID-19. Source material: peripheral blood. The chain links TRBV7-2 to TRBJ2-2; 9 bases map to TRBD2. The CDR3 bases are TGTGCCAGCAGCTTAGTCCGCGGGGGGGCTAGCGGGGAGCTGTTTTTT. Encoded protein: CASSLVRGGASGELFF.